This TCR beta chain was sequenced for a study of beta chain features in type 1 diabetes. In the study overall: No age, gender or cell yield differences were seen between patients and healthy donors. General observations from the study: Shorter TCRB CDR3s, moderately but significantly so, were found in Type 1 diabetes patients in all four CD4+ subsets. Whether HLA type influences TCRB rearrangement remained unresolved here.

Reverse transcription of all isolated RNA meant that expressed TCRB transcripts were sequenced. The repertoire was sequenced with immunoSEQ multiplex PCR; TCRdb's copy has only in-frame clones and lacks some. This sample has roughly 350,000 clones, with over 8.5% found just once. This clone appeared a few times. Its antigen is as yet unknown. The clonotype was recovered from a man between 25 and 39 years old with type 1 diabetes. The sequenced material came from central memory CD4+ T cells from blood.

The CDR3 DNA sequence: TGTGCCAGCAGCTGGACCGATACCGGGAACAGTGGCTACACCTTC. It encodes CASSWTDTGNSGYTF. This chain joins TRBV11-1 and TRBJ1-2; no clear D. V lost 4 bases and J lost 7, with 19 bases in between. Per germline, CDR1 SGHAT and CDR2 FQDESV (reference sequence). This CDR3 has 15 residues.